A single count supports the clone carrying this T cell receptor (beta chain). Its matching antigen is unknown. These data come from a study of shared clonotypes between healthy human individuals. Study findings and constraints: What limited the represented genetic and exposure-history diversity was the small number of donors.

Germline-derived CDR1 and CDR2 are SGHTS and YDEGEE. The J segment lost 1 base and the V segment lost 1 base, leaving 4 bases of the junction unmatched. CDR3 length: 15 amino acids. Clones were sequenced by immunoSEQ multiplex PCR, and TCRdb holds only the in-frame ones, with some missing. The table shows roughly 2,500,000 clones, with 80% to 95% occurring only once. The origin of this receptor is a man aged 18-30 years in good health. Some clones in this sample may be carry-over from other donors' samples. The sequencing sample was made of naive CD4+ T cells from PBMCs. Subset noted: CD45RA+ positively selected. The chain uses TRBV5-8 and TRBJ1-1, with TRBD1 identical over 7 bases. In DNA, the CDR3 is TGTGCCAGCAGCTTGTGGAGACAGGGGAACACTGAAGCTTTCTTT. Translating gives CASSLWRQGNTEAFF. The full variable domain, rest sourced from reference TRBV5-8 and TRBJ1-1, is EAGVTQSPTHLIKTRGQQATLRCSPISGHTSVYWYQQALGLGLQFLLWYDEGEERNRGNFPPRFSGRQFPNYSSELNVNALELEDSALYLCASSLWRQGNTEAFFGQGTRLTVV.